These 23 T cell receptor beta chains were all obtained from the same sample, sequenced in a study of cytomegalovirus exposure and HLA in healthy donors. Some clones are missing from TCRdb's copy, which holds only in-frame ones; the method was immunoSEQ multiplex PCR. The sample lists approximately 160,000 clones; 70% to 90% were seen once. Sequencing was carried out using PBMCs. The receptor source for this set is a woman aged 25 to 45 in good health and CMV-seronegative.

The chain links TRBV28 to TRBJ2-7, with D maybe TRBD2 (6 bases). Between the trimmed V and J ends, which lost 7 bases and 3 bases, there was a span of 16 bases. CDR3 length: 14 amino acids. The germline V gene has CDR1 MDHEN and CDR2 SYDVKM. CDR3 region: CASNPAAGDYEQYF. CDR3 sequence (DNA): TGTGCCAGCAACCCAGCAGCGGGCGACTACGAGCAGTACTTC.

The chain uses TRBV5-4 and TRBJ1-2; D remains ambiguous. The V gene's germline CDR1 is SGHNT and CDR2 YYREEE (reference sequence). Trimming shortened V by 0 bases and J by 2 bases, and 11 bases separated the two germline ends. CDR3 length equals 15 residues. DNA for the CDR3: TGTGCCAGCAGCTTGGGAGAGTCACCCAACTATGGCTACACCTTC. It codes for CASSLGESPNYGYTF.

The chain links TRBV27 to TRBJ1-2, with a possible D match to TRBD1 (5 bases). The CDR3 totals 15 residues. Germline CDR1 reads MNHEY; CDR2 reads SMNVEV (reference sequence). V lost 7 bases to trimming and J lost 5 bases, with 20 bases between them. The CDR3 nucleotides read TGTGCCAGCACCCCAACCGGGACCCCGGCTTATGGCTACACCTTC. Residues: CASTPTGTPAYGYTF.

The chain joins TRBV10-3 to TRBJ1-1; D is uncertain. Germline CDR1 ENHRY, CDR2 SYGVKD. The CDR3 has 13 amino acids. Trimming stripped 0 bases from V and 1 base from J, with 3 bases between. The CDR3 bases are TGTGCCATCAGTGAGTCAGGGAACACTGAAGCTTTCTTT. Its protein is CAISESGNTEAFF.

The V and J genes are TRBV1 and TRBJ2-1; the table calls TRBD2, which could not be checked here. TRBV1 is tagged as a pseudogene. The CDR3 runs 14 residues. The CDR3 region is CTSSHGSSYNEQFF. CDR3 nucleotide sequence: TGCACCAGCAGCCACGGGAGCTCCTACAATGAGCAGTTCTTC.

The V call is TRBV27, the J call TRBJ1-2; 7 positions match TRBD1. The CDR3 loop spans 14 amino acids. After removal of 7 bases from V and 2 bases from J, the junction contained 7 bases not matched to a gene. Germline V gene sequence: CDR1 MNHEY, CDR2 SMNVEV (reference sequence). The CDR3 region is CASNPRGQNYGYTF. Written as DNA, the CDR3 is TGTGCCAGCAACCCGCGGGGACAGAACTATGGCTACACCTTC.

This chain joins TRBV9 and TRBJ1-1, with D perhaps matching TRBD1 (5 bases). Germline V gene data show CDR1 as SGDLS and CDR2 as YYNGEE. V was shortened by 2 bases and J by 0 bases, with 8 bases between the two germline ends. This CDR3 has 14 residues. The CDR3 protein is CASSVQGMNTEAFF. CDR3 nucleotide sequence: TGTGCCAGCAGCGTTCAGGGCATGAACACTGAAGCTTTCTTT.

The chain links TRBV4-3 to TRBJ2-3, with D unresolved. Looked up from germline, CDR1 is LGHNA and CDR2 is YSLEER. The CDR3 length is 14 residues. Trimming removed 4 bases at V and 0 bases at J, with 8 bases between. CDR3 DNA: TGCGCCAGCAGCCTAAAGACTAGCACAGATACGCAGTATTTT. It yields the protein CASSLKTSTDTQYF.

The chain is built from TRBV2 and TRBJ2-7; 9 nucleotides match TRBD2. Germline lookup yields CDR1 SNHLY and CDR2 FYNNEI. J gave up 1 base and V 7 bases, and 5 bases lay outside the gene matches. The CDR3 sequence is 14 residues long. Here the CDR3 DNA reads TGTGCCAGCAAATCGACTAGCGGATCCTACGAGCAGTACTTC. This encodes CASKSTSGSYEQYF. Together with reference TRBV2 and TRBJ2-7, the CDR3 gives the full variable domain: EPEVTQTPSHQVTQMGQEVILRCVPISNHLYFYWYRQILGQKVEFLVSFYNNEISEKSEIFDDQFSVERPDGSNFTLKIRSTKLEDSAMYFCASKSTSGSYEQYFGPGTRLTVT.

The J gene is TRBJ1-2, the V gene TRBV7-2; D is ambiguous. V was shortened by 1 base and J by 4 bases, with 19 bases between the two germline ends. CDR3 size: 17 residues. The germline CDR1 and CDR2 sequences are SGHTA and FQGNSA. The CDR3 loop reads CASSLDPELLWGYGYTF. CDR3 nucleotide sequence: TGTGCCAGCAGCTTAGACCCGGAGCTTCTTTGGGGCTATGGCTACACCTTC.

With regard to this clone: This same CDR3 is encoded by further DNA sequences in the sample. The rearrangement joins TRBV9 to TRBJ2-1, with 9 bases lining up with TRBD2. Losses at the gene ends were 0 bases for V and 1 base for J; bases not matched to a gene: 5. The CDR3 spans 17 residues. CDR1 is SGDLS and CDR2 is YYNGEE in the germline V gene. CDR3 sequence reads: CASSVVASGTSYNEQFF. The CDR3 DNA reads as TGTGCCAGCAGCGTAGTGGCTAGCGGGACTTCCTACAATGAGCAGTTCTTC. Drawing the rest from reference TRBV9 and TRBJ2-1, the complete variable domain is DSGVTQTPKHLITATGQRVTLRCSPRSGDLSVYWYQQSLDQGLQFLIQYYNGEERAKGNILERFSAQQFPDLHSELNLSSLELGDSALYFCASSVVASGTSYNEQFFGPGTRLTVL.

The gene calls are TRBV27 and TRBJ2-7, with a weak D call TRBD2 (5 bases). This CDR3 contains 12 residues. Looked up from germline, CDR1 is MNHEY and CDR2 is SMNVEV (reference sequence). Trimming stripped 6 bases from V and 10 bases from J, with 16 bases between. The CDR3 nucleotides read TGTGCCAGCAGGGCGGTTCGGGGTGGCCAGTACTTC. The encoded protein is CASRAVRGGQYF.

The chain links TRBV4-3 to TRBJ2-5, with D perhaps matching TRBD1 or TRBD2 (5 bases each). The CDR3 length is 14 residues. Germline lookup yields CDR1 LGHNA and CDR2 YSLEER. Trimming shortened V by 4 bases and J by 5 bases, and 14 bases separated the two germline ends. The CDR3 DNA reads as TGCGCCAGCAGCCGGACACTAGGCGGGGAGACCCAGTACTTC. It codes for CASSRTLGGETQYF.

This clone appeared a few times. V usage is TRBV15 and J usage is TRBJ2-3; maybe TRBD1 (6 bases). Between the trimmed V and J ends, which lost 4 bases and 4 bases, there was a span of 12 bases. This CDR3 region has 14 residues. The germline V gene encodes CDR1 LNHNV and CDR2 YYDKDF (reference sequence). CDR3 region: CATSIPTGPDTQYF. The DNA for the CDR3 is TGTGCCACCAGCATACCCACAGGGCCAGATACGCAGTATTTT. The full variable domain, in which reference TRBV15 and TRBJ2-3 provide the parts outside the CDR3, is DAMVIQNPRYQVTQFGKPVTLSCSQTLNHNVMYWYQQKSSQAPKLLFHYYDKDFNNEADTPDNFQSRRPNTSFCFLDIRSPGLGDTAMYLCATSIPTGPDTQYFGPGTRLTVL.

This clone was seen a single time. The V gene is TRBV7-9, the J gene TRBJ2-2, with 9 nucleotides matching TRBD2. Losses at the gene ends were 0 bases for V and 5 bases for J; bases not matched to a gene: 10. Germline V gene data show CDR1 as SEHNR and CDR2 as FQNEAQ (reference sequence). CDR3 size: 18 residues. This CDR3 is CASSLATLAGRETGELFF. The CDR3 DNA sequence: TGTGCCAGCAGCTTAGCGACGCTAGCGGGGAGAGAGACCGGGGAGCTGTTTTTT.

V usage is TRBV5-1 and J usage is TRBJ2-7; 12 nucleotides align to TRBD2. The trim removed 6 bases at V and 3 bases at J, leaving 7 bases unmatched. There are 15 residues in the CDR3. Per the germline V gene, CDR1 is SGHRS and CDR2 is YFSETQ. The DNA of the CDR3 is TGCGCCAGCACGTACTCTAGCGGGAGGGACTACGAGCAGTACTTC. This encodes CASTYSSGRDYEQYF.

This rearrangement joins TRBV27 to TRBJ1-3; D is perhaps TRBD1 (5 bases). CDR3 length: 18 amino acids. The V gene lost 0 bases and the J gene lost 0 bases, with 15 bases spanning the gap. Germline assignment: CDR1 MNHEY and CDR2 SMNVEV (reference sequence). The CDR3, as DNA: TGTGCCAGCAGTTTATCGTCCGCAGGGCCCCCCTCTGGAAACACCATATATTTT. Translation: CASSLSSAGPPSGNTIYF.

This rearrangement joins TRBV5-1 to TRBJ1-1; D unresolved. Per germline, CDR1 SGHRS and CDR2 YFSETQ. The V end lost 2 bases, the J end lost 0 bases, and 5 bases lay between the germline ends. The CDR3 length is 13 residues. The CDR3 is CASSFVLNTEAFF. The CDR3 bases are TGCGCCAGCAGCTTTGTATTGAACACTGAAGCTTTCTTT.

The chain combines TRBV4-3 with TRBJ1-5, with unresolved D. Between the trimmed V and J ends, which lost 0 bases and 9 bases, there was a span of 12 bases. The length of the CDR3 is 14 residues. CDR1 is LGHNA and CDR2 is YSLEER in the germline V gene. The chain's CDR3 is CASSQDRQEAPQHF. In nucleotides, the CDR3 is TGCGCCAGCAGCCAAGACCGGCAGGAGGCGCCCCAGCATTTT.

V usage is TRBV28 and J usage is TRBJ2-7; D unresolved. Between the trimmed V and J ends, which lost 2 bases and 6 bases, there was a span of 11 bases. Germline-derived CDR1 and CDR2 are MDHEN and SYDVKM. The CDR3 length is 13 residues. This chain's CDR3 is CASSLARGSEQYF. The DNA of the CDR3 is TGTGCCAGCAGTTTAGCGCGTGGTTCCGAGCAGTACTTC.

Only one count was recorded for this clone. This chain links TRBV7-9 with TRBJ1-1, with D uncertain. V lost 1 base and J 1 base, leaving 7 bases between the germline ends. CDR1 is SEHNR, CDR2 FQNEAQ, per germline (reference sequence). The CDR3 is made up of 14 amino acids. The CDR3 DNA follows: TGTGCCAGCAGCTTAGTAACGGCGAACACTGAAGCTTTCTTT. This translates into CASSLVTANTEAFF.

This clone showed up just once. The chain uses TRBV2 and TRBJ2-3, with a weak D call TRBD1 (6 bases). The V gene's germline CDR1 is SNHLY and CDR2 FYNNEI. The CDR3 has 15 amino acids. V was cut by 4 bases and J by 8 bases, with 19 bases left in between. The CDR3 reads CASSAGTTETGTQYF. CDR3 coding DNA: TGTGCCAGCAGTGCGGGGACAACAGAAACGGGTACGCAGTATTTT.

The rearrangement joins TRBV6-6 to TRBJ1-1; D might be TRBD1 (5 bases). The CDR3 is 13 residues long. The V gene lost 4 bases and the J gene lost 11 bases, with 17 bases spanning the gap. Germline loops: CDR1 MNHNY, CDR2 SVGAGI (reference sequence). The CDR3, as DNA: TGTGCCAGCAGTTTTTCCAGGGATTCTACGGCTTTCTTT. It codes for CASSFSRDSTAFF.